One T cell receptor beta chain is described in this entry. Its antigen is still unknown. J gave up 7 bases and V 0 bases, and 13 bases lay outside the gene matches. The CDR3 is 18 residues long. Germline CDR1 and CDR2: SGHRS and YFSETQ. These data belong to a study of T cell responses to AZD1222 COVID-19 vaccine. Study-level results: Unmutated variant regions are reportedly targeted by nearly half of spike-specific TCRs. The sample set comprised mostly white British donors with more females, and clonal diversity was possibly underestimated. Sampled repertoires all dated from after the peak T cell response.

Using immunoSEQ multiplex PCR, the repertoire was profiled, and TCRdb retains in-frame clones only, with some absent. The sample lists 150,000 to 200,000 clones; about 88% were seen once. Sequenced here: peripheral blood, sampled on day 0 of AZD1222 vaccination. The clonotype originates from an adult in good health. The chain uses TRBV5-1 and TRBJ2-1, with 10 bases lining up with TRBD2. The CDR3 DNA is TGCGCCAGCAGCTTGGGGCTGGGTTCTAGCGGGAGTTCAAATGAGCAGTTCTTC. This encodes CASSLGLGSSGSSNEQFF.